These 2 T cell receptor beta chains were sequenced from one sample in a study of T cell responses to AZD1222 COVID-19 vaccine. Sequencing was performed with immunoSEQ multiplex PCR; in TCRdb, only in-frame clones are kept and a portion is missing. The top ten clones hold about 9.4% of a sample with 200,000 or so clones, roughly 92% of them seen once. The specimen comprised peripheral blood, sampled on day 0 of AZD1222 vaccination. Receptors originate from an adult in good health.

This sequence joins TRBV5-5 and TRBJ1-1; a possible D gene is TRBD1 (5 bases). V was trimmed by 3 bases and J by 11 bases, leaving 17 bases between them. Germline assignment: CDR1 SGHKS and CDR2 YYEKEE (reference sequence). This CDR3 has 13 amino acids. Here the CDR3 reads CASSSVAEAGAFF. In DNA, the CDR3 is TGTGCCAGCAGCTCCGTTGCCGAGGCAGGGGCTTTCTTT.

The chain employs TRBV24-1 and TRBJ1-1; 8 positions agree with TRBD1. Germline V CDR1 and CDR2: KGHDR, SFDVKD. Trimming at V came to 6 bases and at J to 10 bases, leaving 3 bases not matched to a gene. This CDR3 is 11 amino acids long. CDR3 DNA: TGTGCCACCAGTACAGGGGGATTAGCTTTCTTT. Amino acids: CATSTGGLAFF.